Listed below are T cell receptor beta chains from one sample, sequenced in a study of blood T cells in healthy people across ages. TCRdb processed the 5' RACE reads anew with MiXCR; each CDR3 protein has one entry. The sample records some 1,000,000 distinct CDR3 sequences, approximately 25% being singletons. The same data also contributed to another study, on T cells of mothers and their children.

Sequences were obtained from blood. The receptors come from a girl aged 2 to 9 in good health. The CDR3 runs from the conserved cysteine through the conserved F or W. A D gene is named only where the DNA matches it firmly. Rows give clone size only sometimes, using once, few, many, or a class for an expanded clone.

d_call,j_call,clone_size,v_call,cdr3_aa,cdr3_nt
-,TRBJ1-2,-,TRBV7-9,CASSGPGDYGYTF,TGTGCCAGCAGCGGACCGGGCGACTATGGCTACACCTTC
TRBD2,TRBJ2-1,few,TRBV20-1,CSADTLEGRGYNEQFF,TGCAGTGCCGATACTCTCGAGGGGAGGGGTTACAATGAGCAGTTCTTC
-,TRBJ2-5,few,TRBV4-1,CASSQENEETQYF,TGCGCCAGCAGCCAAGAAAACGAAGAGACCCAGTACTTC
-,TRBJ1-1,few,TRBV15,CATSRGRADVNTEAFF,TGTGCCACCAGCCGCGGGCGGGCGGACGTAAACACTGAAGCTTTCTTT
TRBD2,TRBJ2-5,-,TRBV3-1,CASSQEGLAGHPEETQYF,TGTGCCAGCAGCCAAGAGGGCCTAGCGGGGCATCCGGAGGAGACCCAGTACTTC
-,TRBJ2-3,-,TRBV29-1,CSVEVRGTDTQYF,TGCAGCGTTGAAGTCAGGGGAACAGATACGCAGTATTTT
-,TRBJ1-5,few,TRBV28,CASSLPGSGQPQHF,TGTGCCAGCAGTTTACCAGGTTCGGGCCAGCCCCAGCATTTT
-,TRBJ1-5,-,TRBV27,CASSLYGYSNQPQHF,TGTGCCAGCAGTTTATACGGTTATAGCAATCAGCCCCAGCATTTT
-,TRBJ2-5,few,TRBV7-9,CASSLGTREQYF,TGTGCCAGCAGCTTAGGAACGAGAGAGCAGTACTTC
-,TRBJ1-4,few,TRBV5-4,CASSLDTDEELFF,TGTGCCAGCAGCTTGGATACAGATGAAGAACTGTTTTTT
TRBD1,TRBJ2-7,-,TRBV12-3/TRBV12-4,CASSLSGSGTGGLYEQYF,TGTGCCAGCAGTTTATCCGGAAGCGGGACAGGGGGTCTCTACGAGCAGTACTTC
-,TRBJ1-1,-,TRBV7-8,CASSLFKGLSTEAFF,TGTGCCAGCAGCCTATTTAAGGGCCTCTCCACTGAAGCTTTCTTT
-,TRBJ2-5,-,TRBV7-2,CASSLSTISVETQYF,TGTGCCAGCAGCTTATCGACTATTTCCGTCGAGACCCAGTACTTC
-,TRBJ1-2,few,TRBV6-5,CASSYSTQADYGYTF,TGTGCCAGCAGTTACTCGACACAGGCCGACTATGGCTACACCTTC
TRBD2,TRBJ2-1,few,TRBV12-3/TRBV12-4,CASSWTSGGRSSYNEQFF,TGTGCCAGCAGTTGGACTAGCGGGGGTAGGAGCTCCTACAATGAGCAGTTCTTC
-,TRBJ2-5,-,TRBV20-1,CSASPIETQYF,TGCAGTGCTAGTCCGATAGAGACCCAGTACTTC
TRBD2,TRBJ2-7,few,TRBV29-1,CSVVGTSGSHEQYF,TGCAGCGTTGTTGGGACTAGCGGGAGTCACGAGCAGTACTTC
-,TRBJ2-3,-,TRBV7-2,CASSQKTDTQYF,TGTGCCAGCAGCCAAAAGACAGATACGCAGTATTTT
TRBD1,TRBJ1-1,-,TRBV2,CASSGDRGHTEAFF,TGTGCCAGCAGTGGCGACAGGGGGCACACTGAAGCTTTCTTT
-,TRBJ2-3,few,TRBV5-6,CASSLVLPYGTDTQYF,TGTGCCAGCAGCTTGGTACTCCCGTACGGCACAGATACGCAGTATTTT
TRBD2,TRBJ2-7,-,TRBV7-2,CASSARLREGYPYEQYF,TGTGCCAGCAGCGCCCGACTTAGGGAGGGTTACCCCTACGAGCAGTACTTC
TRBD1,TRBJ1-1,few,TRBV28,CASSLTGTNTEAFF,TGTGCCAGCAGTTTGACAGGGACTAACACTGAAGCTTTCTTT
-,TRBJ1-2,-,TRBV4-3,CASSQQNSGVDGYTF,TGCGCCAGCAGCCAACAAAATTCTGGGGTGGATGGCTACACCTTC
TRBD2,TRBJ2-1,few,TRBV20-1,CSASPGLAALSYNEQFF,TGCAGTGCCTCGCCGGGACTAGCGGCACTCTCCTACAATGAGCAGTTCTTC
-,TRBJ2-7,-,TRBV11-2,CASSLGTWAEHEEQYF,TGTGCCAGCAGCTTAGGGACCTGGGCGGAGCACGAGGAGCAGTACTTC
-,TRBJ2-2,-,TRBV13,CASSLNSPPGELFF,TGTGCCAGCAGCTTAAACTCCCCGCCCGGGGAGCTGTTTTTT
-,TRBJ2-2,-,TRBV2,CATSTETGELFF,TGTGCCACAAGCACGGAGACCGGGGAGCTGTTTTTT
TRBD2,TRBJ2-7,many,TRBV29-1,CSVFERGSGYEQYF,TGCAGCGTGTTCGAGCGGGGGAGTGGCTACGAGCAGTACTTC
TRBD1,TRBJ2-6,-,TRBV20-1,CSARGGTASGANVLTF,TGCAGTGCTAGAGGAGGGACAGCCTCTGGGGCCAACGTCCTGACTTTC
-,TRBJ1-1,-,TRBV12-3/TRBV12-4,CASSLDGTREAFF,TGTGCCAGCAGTTTAGACGGGACACGAGAAGCTTTCTTT
-,TRBJ2-2,-,TRBV19,CASSILLAGELFF,TGTGCCAGTAGTATTTTACTAGCCGGGGAGCTGTTTTTT
-,TRBJ2-2,-,TRBV4-1,CASSQDGSLTGELFF,TGCGCCAGCAGCCAAGACGGGAGTTTGACCGGGGAGCTGTTTTTT
-,TRBJ2-7,few,TRBV6-5,CASSPLFTYEQYF,TGTGCCAGCAGCCCACTTTTTACCTACGAGCAGTACTTC
TRBD2,TRBJ2-5,few,TRBV7-8,CASSPERVGGGSSQYF,TGTGCCAGCAGCCCGGAACGGGTCGGGGGGGGCTCGTCCCAGTACTTC
TRBD1,TRBJ1-5,-,TRBV20-1,CSAWDRDQPQHF,TGCAGTGCCTGGGACAGGGATCAGCCCCAGCATTTT
-,TRBJ2-7,-,TRBV5-1,CASSLDGGITYEQYF,TGCGCCAGCAGCTTGGATGGCGGGATCACCTACGAGCAGTACTTC
TRBD2,TRBJ2-5,-,TRBV20-1,CSARTGGLLETQYF,TGCAGTGCTAGGACGGGGGGGCTTTTGGAGACCCAGTACTTC
TRBD1,TRBJ1-2,few,TRBV7-2,CASSPRGQRSYGYTF,TGTGCCAGCAGCCCCAGGGGGCAGAGGAGCTATGGCTACACCTTC
-,TRBJ1-5,-,TRBV20-1,CSARSAQSNQPQHF,TGCAGTGCTAGGTCCGCACAATCCAATCAGCCCCAGCATTTT
-,TRBJ1-2,-,TRBV2,CASSEALRTGFGYTF,TGTGCCAGCAGTGAAGCGCTTCGGACGGGGTTCGGCTACACCTTC
TRBD1,TRBJ1-1,-,TRBV12-3/TRBV12-4,CASSDRDVDTEAFF,TGTGCCAGCAGTGACAGGGATGTGGACACTGAAGCTTTCTTT
-,TRBJ1-1,-,TRBV7-8,CASSLARVEEAFF,TGTGCCAGCAGCTTAGCGCGGGTAGAGGAAGCTTTCTTT
TRBD1,TRBJ1-1,few,TRBV27,CASGTGAGTEAFF,TGTGCCAGCGGAACAGGGGCCGGAACTGAAGCTTTCTTT
TRBD1,TRBJ1-2,few,TRBV6-1,CASITTGNGYTF,TGTGCCAGCATTACGACAGGGAATGGCTACACCTTC
-,TRBJ2-5,-,TRBV13,CASSLSSIKRGETQYF,TGTGCCAGCAGCTTATCTTCAATTAAGAGAGGAGAGACCCAGTACTTC
-,TRBJ2-5,few,TRBV7-2,CASSLNGVAVQETQYF,TGTGCCAGCAGCTTAAATGGTGTAGCGGTCCAAGAGACCCAGTACTTC
-,TRBJ2-1,-,TRBV6-1,CASCRDRQSNEQFF,TGTGCCAGCTGCCGGGACCGCCAAAGCAATGAGCAGTTCTTC
-,TRBJ2-1,few,TRBV28,CASRPSGQAYNEQFF,TGTGCCAGCCGGCCTTCAGGGCAGGCATACAATGAGCAGTTCTTC
TRBD1,TRBJ2-5,-,TRBV20-1,CSALSRRQGGETQYF,TGCAGTGCTCTAAGCAGAAGACAGGGTGGGGAGACCCAGTACTTC
TRBD2,TRBJ2-5,many,TRBV4-1,CASSQSGREETQYF,TGCGCCAGCAGCCAGTCGGGGAGGGAAGAGACCCAGTACTTC
-,TRBJ2-1,-,TRBV7-2,CASSLDLGASYNEQFF,TGTGCCAGCAGCTTAGATCTAGGTGCGTCCTACAATGAGCAGTTCTTC
TRBD1,TRBJ1-4,few,TRBV2,CASLPGGEEKLFF,TGTGCCAGCCTACCAGGGGGAGAAGAAAAACTGTTTTTT
-,TRBJ1-1,-,TRBV3-1,CASSQTGTEAFF,TGTGCCAGCAGCCAAACTGGTACTGAAGCTTTCTTT
-,TRBJ2-3,few,TRBV4-2,CASSQDYSSTDTQYF,TGTGCCAGCAGCCAAGATTACTCGAGCACGGATACGCAGTATTTT
-,TRBJ2-1,-,TRBV12-5,CASGVRGGSSYNEQFF,TGTGCTAGTGGTGTACGTGGGGGGAGCTCCTACAATGAGCAGTTCTTC
-,TRBJ2-2,-,TRBV28,CASMGANTGELFF,TGTGCCAGCATGGGGGCGAACACCGGGGAGCTGTTTTTT
TRBD1,TRBJ1-2,few,TRBV5-1,CASRGTGDSIYGYTF,TGCGCCAGCAGGGGGACAGGGGATAGTATCTATGGCTACACCTTC
-,TRBJ1-6,-,TRBV28,CASRMTELGPLHF,TGTGCCAGCAGGATGACAGAGCTTGGACCCCTCCACTTT
-,TRBJ2-5,once,TRBV20-1,CSARASEMGETQYF,TGCAGTGCTAGGGCTAGTGAAATGGGTGAGACCCAGTACTTC
-,TRBJ2-5,-,TRBV7-9,CASSVGLLQETQYF,TGTGCCAGCAGCGTAGGACTACTCCAAGAGACCCAGTACTTC